What follows is one T cell receptor beta chain and its context. The antigen is not known. The record originates from a study of T cells in Graves' hyperthyroidism and ophthalmopathy. Findings and caveats of the study: Ophthalmopathy stood apart from stable hyperthyroidism in a 13 V-J model. The model predicted ophthalmopathy a median roughly six months before onset.

Investigators excluded patients with uncontrolled infection, other autoimmune disease, pregnancy or lactation. From RNA transcripts, TCR beta CDR3 regions were amplified. In the first-round RT-PCR of the TCR CDR3, the HTBI primer set was used. One entry per CDR3 protein, called by TCRdb with MiXCR from the multiplex PCR reads. The sample includes approximately 620,000 distinct CDR3 sequences, 16% of them seen just once. Germline assignment: CDR1 LGHDT and CDR2 YNNKEL (reference sequence). The CDR3 covers 19 residues. With V trimmed by 4 bases and J by 5 bases, 13 bases remained unmatched. The specimen sequenced was blood. This sequence was found in a woman in her thirties or forties with Graves' ophthalmopathy. The rearrangement links TRBV3-1 to TRBJ2-2; the match to TRBD2 covers 13 bases. The DNA for the CDR3 is TGTGCCAGCAGCCCTTACGGACTAGCGGGGGCCCCCGGGACCGGGGAGCTGTTTTTT. Its translation: CASSPYGLAGAPGTGELFF.